The clone carrying this T cell receptor beta chain has only one observation. These data originate in a study of blood T cell repertoires in COVID-19. Authors' analysis steps: Estimates of nucleated cell counts were drawn from the amplification of reference gene primers. Libraries were prepared by immunoSEQ multiplex PCR; TCRdb keeps only in-frame clonotypes and omits some of them. V, J and clone size were drawn from that table, and D and trimming were deduced from the DNA. The sample consists of 180,000 or so clones, approximately 90% of them appearing once. CDR1 MDHEN and CDR2 SYDVKM come from the germline V gene. CDR3 size: 12 residues. Trimming removed 5 bases from V and 8 bases from J, with 9 bases in between.

This TCR was recovered from a woman of 80 years or more in a cohort sampled during active or convalescent COVID-19. Sequencing used peripheral blood. The gene calls are TRBV28 and TRBJ1-4; D gene uncertain. CDR3 in DNA: TGTGCCAGCAGTGGAAGGAGGGAAAAACTGTTTTTT. This translates into CASSGRREKLFF.